This note documents a single TCR beta chain sequence. Via MiXCR, TCRdb re-called the reads, giving one row per CDR3 protein. In the table there are more than 500,000 distinct CDR3 sequences, 16% of which are singletons. The data stem from a study of T cell repertoires in cytomegalovirus infection. The wider study: Both CMV infection and a matching HLA type were indicated by public TCR beta signatures.

CDR3 length: 16 amino acids. The junction had 4 bases not matched to a gene; V was cut back by 0 bases and J by 3 bases. Germline values: CDR1 DFQATT, CDR2 SNEGSKA (reference sequence). This chain links TRBV20-1 with TRBJ2-1, with TRBD2 matching over 11 bases. The sequencing input was CD8+ T cells from PBMCs. The TCR originated in a human donor in good health (CMV status not recorded). Some clones in this sample may be carry-over from other donors' samples. CDR3 nucleotides: TGCAGTGCTAGAGAGTTAGCGGGAGGGGACTACAATGAGCAGTTCTTC. Encoded protein: CSARELAGGDYNEQFF.